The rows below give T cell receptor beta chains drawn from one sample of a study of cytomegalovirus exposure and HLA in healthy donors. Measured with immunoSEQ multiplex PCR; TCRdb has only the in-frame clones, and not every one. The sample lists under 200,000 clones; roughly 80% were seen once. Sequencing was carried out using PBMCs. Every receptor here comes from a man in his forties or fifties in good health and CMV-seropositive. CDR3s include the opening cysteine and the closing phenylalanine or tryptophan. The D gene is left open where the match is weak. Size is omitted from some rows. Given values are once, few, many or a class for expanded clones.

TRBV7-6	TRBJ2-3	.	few	TGTGCCAGCAGCTTTGGGCGGGGGCGCACAGATACGCAGTATTTT	CASSFGRGRTDTQYF
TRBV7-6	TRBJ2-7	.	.	TGTGCCAGCAGCCGTTACGCAGGGGTGGCCTACGAGCAGTACTTC	CASSRYAGVAYEQYF
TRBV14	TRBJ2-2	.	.	TGTGCCAGCAGCCTTATACAAGCCGGGGAGCTGTTTTTT	CASSLIQAGELFF
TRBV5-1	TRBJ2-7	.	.	TGCGCCAGCAGCTTGGAAGCCTTAACCTACGAGCAGTACTTC	CASSLEALTYEQYF
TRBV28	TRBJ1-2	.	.	TGTGCCAGCAGTTTTCCAGCCGCGGGGAACTATGGCTACACCTTC	CASSFPAAGNYGYTF
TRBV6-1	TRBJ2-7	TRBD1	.	TGTGCCAGCAGTGCCGACAGGGTCTCCTACGAGCAGTACTTC	CASSADRVSYEQYF
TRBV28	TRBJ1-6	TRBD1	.	TGTGCCAGCAGTTTAACGACAGGGGGCGGATCACCCCTCCACTTT	CASSLTTGGGSPLHF
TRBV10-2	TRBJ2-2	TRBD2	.	TGCGCCAGCATCGGGACTAGCGGGGGGACTAACCCCGGGGAGCTGTTTTTT	CASIGTSGGTNPGELFF
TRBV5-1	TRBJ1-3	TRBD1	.	TGCGCCAGCAGCCCGGGACAGGGGCTTGCTGGAAACACCATATATTTT	CASSPGQGLAGNTIYF
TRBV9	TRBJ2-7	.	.	TGTGCCAGCAGCGTAGGGTTGAGGGACGAGCAGTACTTC	CASSVGLRDEQYF
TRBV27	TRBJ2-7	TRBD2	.	TGTGCCAGCAGTTTAGACCCGGGAGGATCCTACGAGCAGTACTTC	CASSLDPGGSYEQYF
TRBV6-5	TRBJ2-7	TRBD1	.	TGTGCCAGCAGTTACTTGACAGGGGGGGGCTACGAGCAGTACTTC	CASSYLTGGGYEQYF
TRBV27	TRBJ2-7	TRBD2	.	TGTGCCAGCAGTGCCAAGGTTGGGACTACCCACTCCTACGAGCAGTACTTC	CASSAKVGTTHSYEQYF
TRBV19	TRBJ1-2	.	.	TGTGCCAGTAGTATAAGCAGGATGTCCTATGGCTACACCTTC	CASSISRMSYGYTF
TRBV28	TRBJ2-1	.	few	TGTGCCAGCAGTTTGGGCCATCTCAATGAGCAGTTCTTC	CASSLGHLNEQFF
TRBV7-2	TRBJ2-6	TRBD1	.	TGTGCCAGCAGCCGGACAGGGGGCTCTGGGGCCAACGTCCTGACTTTC	CASSRTGGSGANVLTF
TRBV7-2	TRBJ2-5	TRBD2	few	TGTGCCAGCAGCTTCGGGGGGGCCGGGGAGACCCAGTACTTC	CASSFGGAGETQYF
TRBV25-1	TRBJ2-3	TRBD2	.	TGTGCCAGCAGTGTGGGGGGGACTAGCGGGGGGAGGGATACGCAGTATTTT	CASSVGGTSGGRDTQYF
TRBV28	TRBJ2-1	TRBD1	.	TGTGCCAGCTCAGGGACAGGGGTCAATGAGCAGTTCTTC	CASSGTGVNEQFF
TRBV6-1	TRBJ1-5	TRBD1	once	TGTGCCAGCAGTGTGACAGGGATGAGGCAGCCCCAGCATTTT	CASSVTGMRQPQHF
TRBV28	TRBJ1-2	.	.	TGTGCCAGCAATCGCCTCGGGGACTATGGCTACACCTTC	CASNRLGDYGYTF
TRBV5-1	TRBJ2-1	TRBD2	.	TGCGCCAGCAGCCTCGGGGGGGCATCCTACAATGAGCAGTTCTTC	CASSLGGASYNEQFF
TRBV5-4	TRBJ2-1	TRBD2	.	TGTGCCAGCAGCTTGAATAGCGGGGGGACCTATGAGCAGTTCTTC	CASSLNSGGTYEQFF
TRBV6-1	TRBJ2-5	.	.	TGTGCCAGCAGTGCCGGGAGCCAAGAGACCCAGTACTTC	CASSAGSQETQYF
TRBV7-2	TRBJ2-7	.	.	TGTGCCAGCAGCCTCTCCTACGAGCAGTACTTC	CASSLSYEQYF
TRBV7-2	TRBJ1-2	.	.	TGTGCCAGCAGCCCTCGATTGGGAGGGGGCTATGGCTACACCTTC	CASSPRLGGGYGYTF
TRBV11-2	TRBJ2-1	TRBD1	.	TGTGCCAGCAGCTTCCGGGACAGATTCTTCAATGAGCAGTTCTTC	CASSFRDRFFNEQFF
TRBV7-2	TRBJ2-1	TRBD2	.	TGTGCCAGCAGCTTAGGCGGGGGAGCCAATGAGCAGTTCTTC	CASSLGGGANEQFF
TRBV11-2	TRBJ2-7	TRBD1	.	TGTGCCAGCAGCTTGAAGGGACAGGTAAACTACGAGCAGTACTTC	CASSLKGQVNYEQYF
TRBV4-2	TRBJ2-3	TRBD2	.	TGTGCCAGCAGCCAAGGAACTAGCGGGGGGGTGAGCACAGATACGCAGTATTTT	CASSQGTSGGVSTDTQYF
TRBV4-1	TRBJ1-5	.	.	TGCGCCAGCAGCCAATGGGCAGTGAGCAATCAGCCCCAGCATTTT	CASSQWAVSNQPQHF
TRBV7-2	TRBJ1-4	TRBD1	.	TGTGCCAGCAGCCACCGGGACAGGGGGAATGAAAAACTGTTTTTT	CASSHRDRGNEKLFF
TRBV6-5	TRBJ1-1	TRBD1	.	TGTGCCAGCAGTCGACAGGGAGGCACTGAAGCTTTCTTT	CASSRQGGTEAFF
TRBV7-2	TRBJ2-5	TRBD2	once	TGTGCCAGCAGACGACCGGGACTAGTAGAGACCCAGTACTTC	CASRRPGLVETQYF
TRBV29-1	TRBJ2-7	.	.	TGCAGCGTTGGAACAGGTATATCCTACGAGCAGTACTTC	CSVGTGISYEQYF
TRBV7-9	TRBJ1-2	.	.	TGTGCCAGCAGCGCGGGACTCCTCGATGGCTACACCTTC	CASSAGLLDGYTF
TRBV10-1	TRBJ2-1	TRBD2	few	TGCGCCAGCAGCCCTACTAGCGGGGGGTACAATGAGCAGTTCTTC	CASSPTSGGYNEQFF
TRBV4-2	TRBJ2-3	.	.	TGTGCCAGCAGCCACTCTAGCTCCTCCTATAGCACAGATACGCAGTATTTT	CASSHSSSSYSTDTQYF
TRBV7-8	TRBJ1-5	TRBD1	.	TGTGCCAGCAGCTCCGGGACAGTTGCCAATCAGCCCCAGCATTTT	CASSSGTVANQPQHF
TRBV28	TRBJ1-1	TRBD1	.	TGTGCCAGCAGTGTCGGACAGGAGTTTGAAGCTTTCTTT	CASSVGQEFEAFF